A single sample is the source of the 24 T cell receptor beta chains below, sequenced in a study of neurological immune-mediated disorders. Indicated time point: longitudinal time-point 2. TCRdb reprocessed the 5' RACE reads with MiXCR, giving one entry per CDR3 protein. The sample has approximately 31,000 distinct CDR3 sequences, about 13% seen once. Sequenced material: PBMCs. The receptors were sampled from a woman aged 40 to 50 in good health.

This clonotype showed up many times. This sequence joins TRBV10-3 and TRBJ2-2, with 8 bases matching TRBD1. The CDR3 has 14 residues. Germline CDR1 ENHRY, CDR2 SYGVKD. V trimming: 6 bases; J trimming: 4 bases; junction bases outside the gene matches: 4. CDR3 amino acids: CAIRDGQGTGELFF. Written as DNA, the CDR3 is TGTGCCATCAGGGACGGACAGGGCACCGGGGAGCTGTTTTTT.

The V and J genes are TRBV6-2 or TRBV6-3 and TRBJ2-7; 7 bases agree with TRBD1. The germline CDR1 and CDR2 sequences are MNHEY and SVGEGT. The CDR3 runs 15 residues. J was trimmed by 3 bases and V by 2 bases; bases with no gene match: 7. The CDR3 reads CASSYEAGGFYEQYF. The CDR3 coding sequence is TGTGCCAGCAGTTACGAGGCAGGGGGATTCTACGAGCAGTACTTC.

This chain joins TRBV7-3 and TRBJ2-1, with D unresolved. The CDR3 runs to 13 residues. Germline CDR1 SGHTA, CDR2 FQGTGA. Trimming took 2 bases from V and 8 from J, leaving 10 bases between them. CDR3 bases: TGTGCCAGCAGCTTAGGCCCGCAGGATGAGCAGTTCTTC. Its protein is CASSLGPQDEQFF.

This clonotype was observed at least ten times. The CDR3 loop is CASSLGGFGLPSSYNEQFF. CDR3 DNA sequence: TGTGCCAGCAGCTTAGGGGGTTTCGGGCTTCCGAGCTCCTACAATGAGCAGTTCTTC. The chain combines TRBV7-9 with TRBJ2-1; D is uncertain. The CDR3 sequence is 19 residues long. V was trimmed by 1 base and J by 0 bases, leaving 19 bases between them. The germline gives CDR1 SEHNR, CDR2 FQNEAQ (reference sequence).

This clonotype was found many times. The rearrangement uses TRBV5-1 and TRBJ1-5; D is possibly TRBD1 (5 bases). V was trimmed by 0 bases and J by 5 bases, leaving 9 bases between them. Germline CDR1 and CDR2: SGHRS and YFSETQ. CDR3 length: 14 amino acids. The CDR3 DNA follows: TGCGCCAGCAGCTTGGGGGGCGCTTATCAGCCCCAGCATTTT. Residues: CASSLGGAYQPQHF.

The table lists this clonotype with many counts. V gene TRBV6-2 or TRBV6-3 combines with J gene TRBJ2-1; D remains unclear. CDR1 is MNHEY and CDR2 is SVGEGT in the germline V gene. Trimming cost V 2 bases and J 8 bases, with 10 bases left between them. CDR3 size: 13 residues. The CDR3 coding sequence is TGTGCCAGCAGTTACCCCCAGCGCCATGAGCAGTTCTTC. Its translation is CASSYPQRHEQFF.

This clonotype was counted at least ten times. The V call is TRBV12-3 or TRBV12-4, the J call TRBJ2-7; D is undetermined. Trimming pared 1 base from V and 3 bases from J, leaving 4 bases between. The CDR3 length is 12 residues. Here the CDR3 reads CASSLGDYEQYF. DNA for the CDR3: TGTGCCAGCAGTTTAGGAGACTACGAGCAGTACTTC.

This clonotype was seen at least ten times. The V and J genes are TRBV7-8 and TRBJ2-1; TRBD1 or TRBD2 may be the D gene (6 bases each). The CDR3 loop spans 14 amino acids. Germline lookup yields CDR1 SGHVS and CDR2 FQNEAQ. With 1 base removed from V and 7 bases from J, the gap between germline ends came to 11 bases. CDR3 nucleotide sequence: TGTGCCAGCAGCTTAGTAGGGGGAGGAAATGAGCAGTTCTTC. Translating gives CASSLVGGGNEQFF.

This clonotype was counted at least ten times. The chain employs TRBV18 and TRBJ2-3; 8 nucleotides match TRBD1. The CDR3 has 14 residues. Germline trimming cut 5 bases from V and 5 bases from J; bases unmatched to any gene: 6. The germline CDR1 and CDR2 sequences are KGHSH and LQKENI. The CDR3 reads CASSSQGAQDTQYF. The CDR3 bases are TGTGCCAGCTCATCTCAGGGGGCGCAAGATACGCAGTATTTT.

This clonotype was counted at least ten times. The CDR3 loop is CASSPNRWAGGNTGELFF. The CDR3 DNA is TGTGCCAGCAGTCCCAATAGGTGGGCGGGAGGTAACACCGGGGAGCTGTTTTTT. The genes are TRBV12-3 or TRBV12-4 and TRBJ2-2; TRBD2 aligns across 8 bases. The CDR3 has 18 amino acids. Losses at the gene ends were 5 bases for V and 2 bases for J; bases not matched to a gene: 13.

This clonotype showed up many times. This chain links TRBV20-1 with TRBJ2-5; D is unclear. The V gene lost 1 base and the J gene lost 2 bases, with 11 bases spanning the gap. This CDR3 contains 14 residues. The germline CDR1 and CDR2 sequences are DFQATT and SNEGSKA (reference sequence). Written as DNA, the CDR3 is TGCAGTGCTAGAGGGGATATCTATCAAGAGACCCAGTACTTC. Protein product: CSARGDIYQETQYF.

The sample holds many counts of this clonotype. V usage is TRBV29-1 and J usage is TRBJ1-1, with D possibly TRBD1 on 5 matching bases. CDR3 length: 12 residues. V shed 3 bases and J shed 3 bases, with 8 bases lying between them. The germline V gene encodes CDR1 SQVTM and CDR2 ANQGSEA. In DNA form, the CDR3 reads TGCAGCGTTGAGGGGCTGTACACTGAAGCTTTCTTT. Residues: CSVEGLYTEAFF.

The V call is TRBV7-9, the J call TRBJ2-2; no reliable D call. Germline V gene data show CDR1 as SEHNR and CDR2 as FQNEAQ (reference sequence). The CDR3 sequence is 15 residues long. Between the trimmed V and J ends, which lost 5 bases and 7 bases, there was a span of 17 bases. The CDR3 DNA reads TGTGCCAGCAGCCACCCTCTTTGGGCGGACGGGGAGCTGTTTTTT. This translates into CASSHPLWADGELFF.

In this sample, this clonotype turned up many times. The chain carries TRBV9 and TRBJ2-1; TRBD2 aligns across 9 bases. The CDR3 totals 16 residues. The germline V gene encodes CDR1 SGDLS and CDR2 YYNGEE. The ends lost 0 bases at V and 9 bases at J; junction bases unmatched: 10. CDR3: CASSVVGGGAVGEQFF. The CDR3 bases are TGTGCCAGCAGCGTAGTGGGCGGGGGGGCCGTTGGTGAGCAGTTCTTC.

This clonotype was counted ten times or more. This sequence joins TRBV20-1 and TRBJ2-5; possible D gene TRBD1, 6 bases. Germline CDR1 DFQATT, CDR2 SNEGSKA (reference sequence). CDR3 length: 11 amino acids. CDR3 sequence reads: CRARGGETQYF. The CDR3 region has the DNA TGCAGAGCCAGGGGCGGGGAGACCCAGTACTTC.

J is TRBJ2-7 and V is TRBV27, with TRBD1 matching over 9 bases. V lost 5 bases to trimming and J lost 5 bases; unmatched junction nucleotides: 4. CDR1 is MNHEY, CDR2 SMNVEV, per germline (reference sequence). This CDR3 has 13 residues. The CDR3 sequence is CASSRTGADEQYF. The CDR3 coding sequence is TGTGCCAGCAGTAGGACAGGGGCAGACGAGCAGTACTTC.

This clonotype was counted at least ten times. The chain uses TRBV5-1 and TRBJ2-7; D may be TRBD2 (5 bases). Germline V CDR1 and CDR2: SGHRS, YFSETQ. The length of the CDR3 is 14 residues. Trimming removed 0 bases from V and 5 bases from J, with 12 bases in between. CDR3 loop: CASSLGAQRDEQYF. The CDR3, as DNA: TGCGCCAGCAGCTTGGGGGCCCAGAGGGACGAGCAGTACTTC.

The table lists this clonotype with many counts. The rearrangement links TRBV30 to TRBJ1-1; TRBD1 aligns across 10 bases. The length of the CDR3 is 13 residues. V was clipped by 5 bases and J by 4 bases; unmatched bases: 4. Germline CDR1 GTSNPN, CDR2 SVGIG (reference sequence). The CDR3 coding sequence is TGTGCCTGGTGGCGGACAGGGGGCACTGAAGCTTTCTTT. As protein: CAWWRTGGTEAFF.

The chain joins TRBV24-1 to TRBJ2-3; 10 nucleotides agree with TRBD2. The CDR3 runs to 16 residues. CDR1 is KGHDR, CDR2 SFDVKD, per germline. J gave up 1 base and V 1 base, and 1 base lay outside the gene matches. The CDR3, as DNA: TGTGCCACCAGTGATTTCGGGACTAGCGGCACAGATACGCAGTATTTT. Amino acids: CATSDFGTSGTDTQYF.

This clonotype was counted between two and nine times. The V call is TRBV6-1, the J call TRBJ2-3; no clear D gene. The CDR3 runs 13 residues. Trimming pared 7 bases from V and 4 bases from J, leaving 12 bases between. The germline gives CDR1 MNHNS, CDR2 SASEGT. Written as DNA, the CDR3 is TGTGCCAGCAATCTCCAGAATCCAGATACGCAGTATTTT. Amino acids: CASNLQNPDTQYF.

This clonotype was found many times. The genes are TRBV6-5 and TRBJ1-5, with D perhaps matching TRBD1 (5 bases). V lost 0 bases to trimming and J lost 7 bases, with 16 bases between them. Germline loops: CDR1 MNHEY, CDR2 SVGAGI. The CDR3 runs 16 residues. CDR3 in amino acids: CASSYSAGTAGQPQHF. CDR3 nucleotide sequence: TGTGCCAGCAGTTACTCGGCGGGGACCGCGGGGCAGCCCCAGCATTTT.

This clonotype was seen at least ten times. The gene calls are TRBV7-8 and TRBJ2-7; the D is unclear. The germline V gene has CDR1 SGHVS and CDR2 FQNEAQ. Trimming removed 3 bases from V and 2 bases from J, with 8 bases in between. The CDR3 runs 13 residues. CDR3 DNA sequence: TGTGCCAGCAGCTTCCACACAGCCTACGAGCAGTACTTC. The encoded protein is CASSFHTAYEQYF.

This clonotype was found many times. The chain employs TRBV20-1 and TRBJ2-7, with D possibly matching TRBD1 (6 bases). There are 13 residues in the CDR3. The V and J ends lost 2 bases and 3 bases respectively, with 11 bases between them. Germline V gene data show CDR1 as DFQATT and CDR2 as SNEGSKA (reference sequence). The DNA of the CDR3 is TGCAGTGCTAGACTGGACAGAGTCTACGAGCAGTACTTC. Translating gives CSARLDRVYEQYF.

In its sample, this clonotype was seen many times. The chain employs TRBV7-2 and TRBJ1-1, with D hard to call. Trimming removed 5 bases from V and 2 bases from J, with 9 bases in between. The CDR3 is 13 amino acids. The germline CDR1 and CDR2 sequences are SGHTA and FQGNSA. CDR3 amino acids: CASSKYFNTEAFF. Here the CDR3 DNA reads TGTGCCAGCAGCAAGTACTTTAACACTGAAGCTTTCTTT.